The 31 T cell receptor beta chains in this list originate from one sample, sequenced in a study of blood T cell repertoires in COVID-19. TCRdb's copy holds only in-frame clones and misses some; the assay was immunoSEQ multiplex PCR. This sample has some 50,000 clones; over 75% occur once, and the top ten carry around 27%. What was sequenced was peripheral blood. The receptors were sampled from a human donor in a cohort sampled during active COVID-19.

This clone turned up a few times. The chain carries TRBV4-2 and TRBJ2-5, with 8 bases aligning to TRBD2. V trimming: 5 bases; J trimming: 1 base; junction bases outside the gene matches: 6. The V gene's germline CDR1 is LGHNA and CDR2 YNFKEQ. This CDR3 is 15 amino acids long. The chain's CDR3 is CASSRTRGGQETQYF. DNA of the CDR3: TGTGCCAGCAGCAGGACTCGGGGGGGCCAAGAGACCCAGTACTTC.

This clone was seen just once. The J gene is TRBJ1-1, the V gene TRBV12-2. TRBV12-2 is listed as a pseudogene. This CDR3 is built from 14 residues. The CDR3 DNA reads as TGTGCAAGTCGCTCGCTAACCCTGAACACTGAAGCTTTCTTT. Protein product: CASRSLTLNTEAFF.

The chain links TRBV11-2 to TRBJ2-7; TRBD2 matches at 10 bases. The CDR3 loop spans 15 amino acids. The V segment lost 4 bases and the J segment 6 bases; nucleotides outside the gene matches: 9. The V gene's germline CDR1 is SGHAT and CDR2 FQNNGV. The CDR3 DNA follows: TGTGCCAGCAGCTCCTCAAGCGGGAGGGTTGGCGAGCAGTACTTC. Translated, it gives CASSSSSGRVGEQYF. The full variable domain, rest sourced from reference TRBV11-2 and TRBJ2-7, is EAGVAQSPRYKIIEKRQSVAFWCNPISGHATLYWYQQILGQGPKLLIQFQNNGVVDDSQLPKDRFSAERLKGVDSTLKIQPAKLEDSAVYLCASSSSSGRVGEQYFGPGTRLTVT.

The chain carries TRBV29-1 and TRBJ1-3; D not certain. The germline CDR1 and CDR2 sequences are SQVTM and ANQGSEA. V was pared by 7 bases and J by 1 base, with 17 bases between. The CDR3 is made up of 15 amino acids. CDR3 protein: CSAWLRSLSGNTIYF. CDR3 bases: TGCAGCGCCTGGCTGAGGTCCTTATCTGGAAACACCATATATTTT. The full variable domain, with the rest looked up from reference TRBV29-1 and TRBJ1-3, is SAVISQKPSRDICQRGTSLTIQCQVDSQVTMMFWYRQQPGQSLTLIATANQGSEATYESGFVIDKFPISRPNLTFSTLTVSNMSPEDSSIYLCSAWLRSLSGNTIYFGEGSWLTVV.

The chain combines TRBV30 with TRBJ1-1; a possible D gene is TRBD1 (6 bases). Trimming took 3 bases from V and 2 from J, leaving 13 bases between them. The germline gives CDR1 GTSNPN, CDR2 SVGIG (reference sequence). This CDR3 has 14 residues. The CDR3 coding sequence is TGTGCCTGGAGGTCTACAGGGACCAACACTGAAGCTTTCTTT. Translation: CAWRSTGTNTEAFF.

This chain joins TRBV5-4 and TRBJ2-1, with 9 positions matching TRBD2. The trim removed 0 bases at V and 6 bases at J, leaving 4 bases unmatched. This CDR3 is 15 amino acids long. Germline V gene sequence: CDR1 SGHNT, CDR2 YYREEE (reference sequence). CDR3 in amino acids: CASSLVASGINEQFF. The CDR3 DNA follows: TGTGCCAGCAGCTTGGTGGCTAGCGGGATCAATGAGCAGTTCTTC.

The CDR3 DNA reads TGTGCCAGTAGTCCCACTAGCGGGGGAGAGACCCAGTACTTC. Encoded protein: CASSPTSGGETQYF. The chain has TRBV19 and TRBJ2-5; 11 nucleotides align to TRBD2. The trim removed 5 bases at V and 4 bases at J, leaving 3 bases unmatched. This CDR3 region has 14 residues. Per the germline V gene, CDR1 is LNHDA and CDR2 is SQIVND (reference sequence).

The chain is built from TRBV6-2 or TRBV6-3 and TRBJ2-7; 11 bases are a match to TRBD1. The CDR3 loop spans 16 amino acids. Germline loops: CDR1 MNHEY, CDR2 SVGEGT. Trimming cost V 5 bases and J 3 bases; bases outside gene matches: 9. The CDR3 nucleotides read TGTGCCAGCAGTCACCCCCGGACAGGGGGCTTCTACGAGCAGTACTTC. Amino acid sequence: CASSHPRTGGFYEQYF.

The chain employs TRBV5-1 and TRBJ1-1; perhaps TRBD1 as D (5 bases). The CDR3 sequence is 15 residues long. Germline V gene data show CDR1 as SGHRS and CDR2 as YFSETQ. The V end lost 1 base, the J end lost 4 bases, and 14 bases lay between the germline ends. The CDR3 sequence is CASSLNGAWTTEAFF. Written as DNA, the CDR3 is TGCGCCAGCAGCTTGAATGGGGCTTGGACCACTGAAGCTTTCTTT. Full variable domain (missing parts from reference TRBV5-1 and TRBJ1-1): KAGVTQTPRYLIKTRGQQVTLSCSPISGHRSVSWYQQTPGQGLQFLFEYFSETQRNKGNFPGRFSGRQFSNSRSEMNVSTLELGDSALYLCASSLNGAWTTEAFFGQGTRLTVV.

The chain is built from TRBV2 and TRBJ2-5; D may be TRBD2 (6 bases). V shed 0 bases and J shed 3 bases, with 11 bases lying between them. The CDR3 loop spans 15 amino acids. CDR1 SNHLY and CDR2 FYNNEI come from the germline V gene. For the CDR3, the DNA is TGTGCCAGCAGTGAAGCTTATTCTAGCGAAGAGACCCAGTACTTC. Protein: CASSEAYSSEETQYF.

The CDR3 DNA reads TGTGCCAGCAGTGATGTGGGACAGCAAGAGACCCAGTACTTC. It yields the protein CASSDVGQQETQYF. The chain is built from TRBV25-1 and TRBJ2-5; 7 bases are shared with TRBD1. The CDR3 spans 14 residues. V lost 3 bases and J lost 2; bases outside the gene matches: 3. From germline, CDR1 is MGHDK and CDR2 SYGVNS.

The chain joins TRBV9 to TRBJ2-3; D gene uncertain. The V and J ends lost 4 bases and 6 bases respectively, with 12 bases between them. The CDR3 is 13 residues long. Germline CDR1 and CDR2: SGDLS and YYNGEE. CDR3 in amino acids: CASSPQTSDTQYF. The CDR3 DNA follows: TGTGCCAGCAGCCCCCAAACTTCGGATACGCAGTATTTT.

This clone has a handful of counts. The CDR3 DNA sequence: TGTGCCAGCAGCCTACCGGACTCTAGAGGTGGAAACACCATATATTTT. Translating it yields CASSLPDSRGGNTIYF. The genes are TRBV7-9 and TRBJ1-3; D is unresolved. CDR1 and CDR2 (germline): SEHNR, FQNEAQ (reference sequence). CDR3 length: 16 amino acids. The ends were cut back, 5 bases at V and 3 bases at J, with 17 bases in the middle.

As for this clone: Within the sample, other DNA sequences also encode this same CDR3. The chain has TRBV5-1 and TRBJ2-1; 9 bases agree with TRBD1. CDR1 SGHRS and CDR2 YFSETQ come from the germline V gene. V lost 3 bases, J lost 4 bases, and 5 bases stayed unmatched. This CDR3 contains 15 residues. CDR3 nucleotides: TGCGCCAGCAGCTCGACAGGGGGGCTTTACAATGAGCAGTTCTTC. Translated, it gives CASSSTGGLYNEQFF.

V and J are TRBV28 and TRBJ1-2, with D perhaps TRBD1 (5 bases). The CDR3 loop spans 14 amino acids. Trimming removed 2 bases from V and 0 bases from J, with 7 bases in between. The germline V gene has CDR1 MDHEN and CDR2 SYDVKM. CDR3 residues: CASSLGGANYGYTF. In nucleotides, the CDR3 is TGTGCCAGCAGTTTAGGGGGGGCTAACTATGGCTACACCTTC.

The chain recombines TRBV10-3 with TRBJ2-1; 7 nucleotides line up with TRBD2. The CDR3 sequence is 13 residues long. Germline V lookup: CDR1 ENHRY, CDR2 SYGVKD. The ends lost 8 bases at V and 7 bases at J; junction bases unmatched: 8. The CDR3 DNA sequence: TGTGCCATCCGGACGGCGGGGGTAAATGAGCAGTTCTTC. Residues: CAIRTAGVNEQFF.

Here the CDR3 DNA reads TGTGCCAGCAGCGTAGTGGCTAGCGGGTTCTCCTACAATGAGCAGTTCTTC. Amino acid sequence: CASSVVASGFSYNEQFF. The genes are TRBV9 and TRBJ2-1; 8 bases map to TRBD2. Looked up from germline, CDR1 is SGDLS and CDR2 is YYNGEE. This CDR3 has 17 residues. After removal of 0 bases from V and 0 bases from J, the junction contained 5 bases not matched to a gene.

The rearrangement links TRBV5-4 to TRBJ2-3, with D perhaps TRBD2 (7 bases). In germline, CDR1 is SGHNT, CDR2 YYREEE (reference sequence). The CDR3 is 16 residues long. V dropped 3 bases and J dropped 0 bases, with 14 bases sitting between them. CDR3 loop: CASSWGAGVSTDTQYF. The DNA for the CDR3 is TGTGCCAGCAGCTGGGGGGCGGGGGTTAGCACAGATACGCAGTATTTT. Using reference TRBV5-4 and TRBJ2-3 for the parts outside the CDR3, the full variable domain is ETGVTQSPTHLIKTRGQQVTLRCSSQSGHNTVSWYQQALGQGPQFIFQYYREEENGRGNFPPRFSGLQFPNYSSELNVNALELDDSALYLCASSWGAGVSTDTQYFGPGTRLTVL.

J is TRBJ1-1 and V is TRBV21-1. TRBV21-1 is a documented pseudogene. The CDR3 is 13 amino acids. CDR3 sequence: CASSTDGGTEAFF. CDR3 bases: TGTGCCAGCAGCACCGACGGGGGAACTGAAGCTTTCTTT.

The chain joins TRBV6-1 to TRBJ2-3; 13 bases agree with TRBD2. This CDR3 spans 19 amino acids. CDR1 is MNHNS and CDR2 is SASEGT in the germline V gene. With 4 bases clipped from V and 3 bases from J, the junction kept 13 bases outside the gene matches. This CDR3 reads CASSAEVPGLAGLTDTQYF. As DNA, the CDR3 is TGTGCCAGCAGTGCCGAGGTCCCGGGACTAGCGGGACTAACAGATACGCAGTATTTT.

CDR3 loop: CASSSQLNTEAFF. The CDR3 region has the DNA TGCGCCAGCAGCTCTCAGTTGAACACTGAAGCTTTCTTT. This chain links TRBV5-1 with TRBJ1-1; no firm D call. The CDR3 has 13 amino acids. V was trimmed by 3 bases and J by 0 bases, leaving 6 bases between them. The germline V gene encodes CDR1 SGHRS and CDR2 YFSETQ.

The genes are TRBV2 and TRBJ1-4, with unresolved D. The V and J ends lost 0 bases and 0 bases respectively, with 8 bases between them. The CDR3 runs 16 residues. CDR1 and CDR2 from the germline V gene are SNHLY and FYNNEI. CDR3 nucleotides: TGTGCCAGCAGTGAAGCGCTCGGGGCAACTAATGAAAAACTGTTTTTT. Amino acids: CASSEALGATNEKLFF. Supplemented by reference TRBV2 and TRBJ1-4, the full variable domain reads EPEVTQTPSHQVTQMGQEVILRCVPISNHLYFYWYRQILGQKVEFLVSFYNNEISEKSEIFDDQFSVERPDGSNFTLKIRSTKLEDSAMYFCASSEALGATNEKLFFGSGTQLSVL.

The CDR3 DNA sequence: TGCGCCAGCAGCCAAAGACAGGGGGTTTCAGGAGAAAAACTGTTTTTT. It translates to CASSQRQGVSGEKLFF. The V and J genes are TRBV4-1 and TRBJ1-4, with 9 bases that match TRBD1. The ends lost 2 bases at V and 8 bases at J; junction bases unmatched: 9. The CDR3 runs to 16 residues. CDR1 is MGHRA and CDR2 is YSYEKL in the germline V gene.

V is TRBV7-8 and J is TRBJ2-2; D ambiguous. Germline loops: CDR1 SGHVS, CDR2 FQNEAQ. V shed 6 bases and J shed 4 bases, with 15 bases lying between them. This CDR3 comprises 15 residues. The DNA of the CDR3 is TGTGCCAGCAGATCACCGAGGCAGACCACCGGGGAGCTGTTTTTT. This translates into CASRSPRQTTGELFF. Using reference TRBV7-8 and TRBJ2-2 for the parts outside the CDR3, the full variable domain is GAGVSQSPRYKVAKRGQDVALRCDPISGHVSLFWYQQALGQGPEFLTYFQNEAQLDKSGLPSDRFFAERPEGSVSTLKIQRTQQEDSAVYLCASRSPRQTTGELFFGEGSRLTVL.

CDR3 in amino acids: CASSPRVVARGTQYF. Written as DNA, the CDR3 is TGTGCCAGCAGCCCCCGGGTAGTGGCCCGGGGTACGCAGTATTTT. J is TRBJ2-3 and V is TRBV5-8, with a weak D call TRBD2 (5 bases). Trimming shortened V by 4 bases and J by 8 bases, and 20 bases separated the two germline ends. Germline V gene lookup returns CDR1 SGHTS and CDR2 YDEGEE. The CDR3 spans 15 residues.

The genes are TRBV28 and TRBJ1-4, with D perhaps matching TRBD1 (5 bases). V dropped 7 bases and J dropped 8 bases, with 20 bases sitting between them. Germline values: CDR1 MDHEN, CDR2 SYDVKM. This CDR3 contains 15 residues. The CDR3 here is CASTSGGISGEKLFF. Here the CDR3 DNA reads TGTGCCAGCACCTCGGGGGGGATCTCCGGAGAAAAACTGTTTTTT.

By sample share, this clone is medium-sized. This rearrangement joins TRBV3-1 (or the pseudogene TRBV3-2) to TRBJ2-7, with 10 bases fitting TRBD2. J gave up 2 bases and V 4 bases, and 8 bases lay outside the gene matches. Germline CDR1 LGHDT, CDR2 YNNKEL (reference sequence). The CDR3 is 16 amino acids. The CDR3 DNA follows: TGTGCCAGCAGCCCCCTCGGTACTAGCGGGACCTACGAGCAGTACTTC. Translating gives CASSPLGTSGTYEQYF.

The rearrangement uses TRBV27 and TRBJ2-7; maybe TRBD2 (6 bases). V lost 5 bases, J lost 5 bases, and 19 bases lay in between. This CDR3 region has 15 residues. In germline, CDR1 is MNHEY, CDR2 SMNVEV (reference sequence). CDR3 DNA: TGTGCCAGCAGTGCTTATCAGGGAGGTCGCGACGAGCAGTACTTC. Its protein product is CASSAYQGGRDEQYF.

This chain joins TRBV18 and TRBJ2-7; 9 nucleotides line up with TRBD2. The V gene's germline CDR1 is KGHSH and CDR2 LQKENI. This CDR3 comprises 15 residues. J was trimmed by 0 bases and V by 3 bases; bases with no gene match: 3. CDR3 residues: CASSPGLASSYEQYF. The CDR3 coding sequence is TGTGCCAGCTCACCGGGACTAGCATCCTCCTACGAGCAGTACTTC. The full variable domain, rest sourced from reference TRBV18 and TRBJ2-7, is NAGVMQNPRHLVRRRGQEARLRCSPMKGHSHVYWYRQLPEEGLKFMVYLQKENIIDESGMPKERFSAEFPKEGPSILRIQQVVRGDSAAYFCASSPGLASSYEQYFGPGTRLTVT.

The CDR3 DNA follows: TGTGCCAGTAGGCGGGAGGCCACAGATACGCAGTATTTT. Its protein is CASRREATDTQYF. The V and J genes are TRBV28 and TRBJ2-3; 8 bases are a match to TRBD2. CDR3 length: 13 amino acids. The V gene end was trimmed by 9 bases and the J gene end by 2 bases; junction bases not matched to a gene: 4. The V gene's germline CDR1 is MDHEN and CDR2 SYDVKM.

The genes are TRBV11-1 and TRBJ2-5, with TRBD1 identical over 8 bases. The CDR3 runs 16 residues. V dropped 4 bases and J dropped 4; count of bases not matched to a gene: 11. From germline, CDR1 is SGHAT and CDR2 FQDESV (reference sequence). The CDR3 is CASSSKGDRWRETQYF. Here the CDR3 DNA reads TGTGCCAGCAGCTCAAAGGGGGACAGGTGGCGAGAGACCCAGTACTTC.